What follows are 13 T cell receptor beta chains derived from one specimen sequenced in a study of blood T cell repertoires in COVID-19. TCRdb's table, derived via immunoSEQ multiplex PCR, lists solely in-frame clones and lacks some. The table lists fewer than 200,000 clones, about 83% of them singletons. The sample taken for sequencing was PBMCs or T cells enriched from blood (not recorded which). These receptor sequences come from a woman aged 25-40 years who had been exposed to COVID-19.

V usage is TRBV9 and J usage is TRBJ1-3; TRBD1 matches 7 bases. This CDR3 has 16 amino acids. The junction had 13 bases not matched to a gene; V was cut back by 3 bases and J by 7 bases. Germline V gene data show CDR1 as SGDLS and CDR2 as YYNGEE. CDR3 in DNA: TGTGCCAGCAGCGCCAGACAGGGACTCAATGGGAACACCATATATTTT. Translated: CASSARQGLNGNTIYF.

V gene TRBV10-3 combines with J gene TRBJ1-5, with a weak D call TRBD1 (6 bases). Trimming removed 6 bases at V and 2 bases at J, with 8 bases between. The germline gives CDR1 ENHRY, CDR2 SYGVKD. CDR3 length equals 13 residues. The CDR3 sequence is CAISSGGNQPQHF. CDR3 sequence (DNA): TGTGCCATCAGCTCAGGGGGCAATCAGCCCCAGCATTTT.

J is TRBJ2-1 and V is TRBV2, with 10 bases aligning to TRBD2. There are 13 residues in the CDR3. The germline CDR1 and CDR2 sequences are SNHLY and FYNNEI. V lost 6 bases, J lost 12 bases, and 8 bases stayed unmatched. The CDR3 spells CASRSSGGSTQFF. The CDR3 coding sequence is TGTGCCAGCAGGTCTAGCGGGGGATCAACGCAGTTCTTC.

J is TRBJ2-1 and V is TRBV10-1; tentatively, D is TRBD2 (5 bases). This CDR3 region has 14 residues. V was clipped by 3 bases and J by 0 bases, with 6 bases between them. Germline lookup yields CDR1 WNHNN and CDR2 SYGVQD (reference sequence). The DNA of the CDR3 is TGCGCCAGCAGTGAAGGAGGCTCCTACAATGAGCAGTTCTTC. It yields the protein CASSEGGSYNEQFF.

This clone was detected only a few times. The rearrangement joins TRBV3-1 (or the pseudogene TRBV3-2) to TRBJ1-3; possible D gene TRBD1, 5 bases. The V gene lost 0 bases and the J gene lost 0 bases, with 9 bases spanning the gap. CDR1 is LGHDT and CDR2 is YNNKEL in the germline V gene (reference sequence). The CDR3 runs to 16 residues. CDR3 bases: TGTGCCAGCAGCCAAGAAAACAGGTACTCTGGAAACACCATATATTTT. It translates to CASSQENRYSGNTIYF.

The V gene is TRBV6-2 or TRBV6-3, the J gene TRBJ1-1, with D possibly matching TRBD1 (5 bases). The CDR3 length is 19 residues. Germline CDR1 reads MNHEY; CDR2 reads SVGEGT. V dropped 0 bases and J dropped 3 bases, with 23 bases sitting between them. The CDR3: CASSYSKGRVRDKDTEAFF. The CDR3 region has the DNA TGTGCCAGCAGTTACTCGAAGGGCAGGGTTCGCGATAAGGACACTGAAGCTTTCTTT.

The chain employs TRBV5-1 and TRBJ2-3; TRBD1 agrees at 10 bases. CDR3 length: 15 residues. Germline CDR1 and CDR2: SGHRS and YFSETQ. V lost 5 bases and J lost 4; bases outside the gene matches: 7. The CDR3 bases are TGCGCCAGCAGGCCCGGGACAGGGGAGGCAGATACGCAGTATTTT. Translating it yields CASRPGTGEADTQYF.

The chain couples TRBV19 to TRBJ1-2, with a possible D match to TRBD1 (6 bases). V lost 7 bases and J 2 bases, leaving 20 bases between the germline ends. The CDR3 contains 16 residues. Germline CDR1 and CDR2: LNHDA and SQIVND (reference sequence). In nucleotides, the CDR3 is TGTGCCAGTACTCCCGGCGAATGGACAGCAAACTATGGCTACACCTTC. Translating gives CASTPGEWTANYGYTF.

The chain has TRBV10-3 and TRBJ1-2, with 7 positions matching TRBD1. The ends lost 4 bases at V and 2 bases at J; junction bases unmatched: 4. This CDR3 contains 14 residues. The V gene's germline CDR1 is ENHRY and CDR2 SYGVKD. CDR3 sequence reads: CAISASQGNYGYTF. CDR3 DNA sequence: TGTGCCATCAGTGCCTCACAGGGGAACTATGGCTACACCTTC.

The V gene is TRBV1, the J gene TRBJ2-3; the D call in the table, TRBD1, was not verified against the DNA. TRBV1 constitutes a pseudogene. The length of the CDR3 is 15 residues. The CDR3 loop is CTSWGQQPSGGTQYF. The CDR3 DNA sequence: TGCACCAGCTGGGGACAGCAGCCGTCGGGCGGTACGCAGTATTTT.

V usage is TRBV4-1 and J usage is TRBJ2-7; tentatively, D is TRBD1 (6 bases). CDR3 length: 15 residues. The germline V gene has CDR1 MGHRA and CDR2 YSYEKL. V lost 0 bases and J lost 3, with 12 bases in between. The CDR3 here is CASSQEFPGVYEQYF. The CDR3 region has the DNA TGCGCCAGCAGCCAAGAATTTCCAGGGGTCTACGAGCAGTACTTC.

This clone was seen a few times. V gene TRBV18 combines with J gene TRBJ1-1; 9 positions agree with TRBD1. V shed 6 bases, J shed 5 bases, and the junction held 7 bases outside the gene matches. The CDR3 covers 14 residues. The germline CDR1 and CDR2 sequences are KGHSH and LQKENI. The CDR3 DNA sequence: TGTGCCAGCTCTACAGGGGGCATGTGGACTGAAGCTTTCTTT. Translated, it gives CASSTGGMWTEAFF.

This chain links TRBV5-6 with TRBJ2-1, with a tentative D call TRBD2 (5 bases). The CDR3 totals 15 residues. CDR1 SGHDT and CDR2 YYEEEE come from the germline V gene. Trimming took off 4 bases at V and 6 bases at J, with 17 bases between the two ends. The CDR3 sequence: CASSLERTLRNEQFF. In DNA form, the CDR3 reads TGTGCCAGCAGCCTGGAGCGGACCTTACGCAATGAGCAGTTCTTC.